Listed below are T cell receptor beta chains from one sample, sequenced in a study of T cell changes during pregnancy in multiple sclerosis. Sequencing was performed with immunoSEQ multiplex PCR; in TCRdb, only in-frame clones are kept and a portion is missing. The sample yields about 70,000 clones, 92% seen once. Sequencing was performed on CD4+ T cells from peripheral blood mononuclear cells, taken after pregnancy. These receptors originate from a female donor with multiple sclerosis, enrolled in a pregnancy study. The conserved cysteine and the conserved F or W are not part of the CDR3 here. Fields, in order: V gene, J gene, CDR3 protein.

V: TRBV7-2
J: TRBJ1-4
CDR3: ASSLGPGADEKLF

V: TRBV28
J: TRBJ1-2
CDR3: ASSLLQGDIGGYT

V: TRBV5-5
J: TRBJ2-1
CDR3: ASGAISGGNEQF

V: TRBV18
J: TRBJ1-1
CDR3: ASSPTGGGLQNTEAF

V: TRBV19
J: TRBJ1-2
CDR3: ASTPLRGHEPVNYGYT

V: TRBV27
J: TRBJ2-1
CDR3: ASSFVGLVPNEQF

V: TRBV5-4
J: TRBJ1-1
CDR3: ASSLAGAGGTEAF

V: TRBV6-1
J: TRBJ2-1
CDR3: ASSEAMPGLAGVGNEQF

V: TRBV19
J: TRBJ1-1
CDR3: ASKRTGENTEAF

V: TRBV2
J: TRBJ2-7
CDR3: ASSETGYSFYEQY

V: TRBV7-3
J: TRBJ2-1
CDR3: ASSLDSSYNEQF

V: TRBV6-1
J: TRBJ1-1
CDR3: ASSHTRGGEAF

V: TRBV9
J: TRBJ2-3
CDR3: ASSIGLALSTDTQY

V: TRBV19
J: TRBJ1-3
CDR3: ASSYLRSTNSGNTIY

V: TRBV5-1
J: TRBJ2-1
CDR3: ASSLVLAGRSYNEQF

V: TRBV19
J: TRBJ2-1
CDR3: ASSNERDYNEQF

V: TRBV27
J: TRBJ2-3
CDR3: ATLSQGRSTDTQY

V: TRBV14
J: TRBJ1-2
CDR3: ASSPIRQGYGYT

V: TRBV7-9
J: TRBJ2-7
CDR3: ASSLWAGDEQY

V: TRBV10-3
J: TRBJ2-3
CDR3: AISESRQADTQY

V: TRBV5-1
J: TRBJ2-2
CDR3: ASSLGGGGYTGELF

V: TRBV5-1
J: TRBJ1-2
CDR3: ASSRSSTGHPAGGYT

V: TRBV9
J: TRBJ2-1
CDR3: ASSVGGTSGRAAYNEQF

V: TRBV6-1
J: TRBJ1-4
CDR3: ASSLRVKNEKLF

V: TRBV19
J: TRBJ2-6
CDR3: ASSDGQGQAGANVLT

V: TRBV6-5
J: TRBJ2-1
CDR3: ASSPWTSGHNEQF

V: TRBV19
J: TRBJ1-1
CDR3: ASSTRVLRTEAF

V: TRBV6-5
J: TRBJ1-2
CDR3: ATQPGQHNYGYT